The T cell receptor (beta chain) under discussion was sequenced for a study of blood T cell repertoires in COVID-19 (dated by TCRdb to the early 2020s). For the study in its entirety: Samples from collaborators originated in the United States, Italy and Spain and spanned both the acute and convalescent phases of COVID-19. The prospective study material was composed of cDNA or gDNA derived from T cells, B-cell-depleted T cells, or PBMCs. Deeply sampled blood TCRbeta repertoires from subjects exposed to, actively infected with, or recovered from COVID-19 were included in the dataset. The repertoires were made available in a free public database intended to serve as a resource for research on the immune response to SARS-CoV-2. The samples were drawn from the first 160 participants of the ongoing ImmuneRACE study and from under 1,500 subjects provided by 6 global collaborators. Sample metadata almost always included a de-identified subject ID, COVID-19 status, age in years and sex. Where available, HLA class I and class II types were taken from metadata supplied by the sample provider and were not determined by assay-based typing. The investigation overall reported the following: The amount of clinical and demographic metadata varied by source and participant and was provided uncurated.

TCRbeta CDR3 regions were amplified from genomic DNA by means of the immunoSEQ Assay, a bias-controlled multiplex PCR. The authors' pipeline ran thus. Within the assay, amplification of reference gene primers was used to estimate how many nucleated cells each sample contained. Sequence reads were collapsed and filtered to measure the absolute abundance of every unique TCRbeta CDR3 rearrangement. Productive Simpson clonality was computed per sample as the square root of Simpson's diversity index over productive rearrangements. Drawn from immuneACCESS, this table holds only the in-frame rearrangements with V and J called that TCRdb kept. Clones are partly lost; checked studies trace under half to an unresolved V gene and leave the rest unexplained. V and J calls and clone size come straight from that table; D and trimming were deduced from the DNA. This sample is represented by a few hundred thousand clones; approximately 85% of them were singletons. The ten largest make up 0.7% to 0.9% of the sample.

One collaborating source in Seattle enrolled patients during active infection and followed them longitudinally through the course of disease. Whole blood was collected in K2EDTA tubes by collaborating institutions according to the institutions' own protocols. Collaborator samples were shipped for TCRbeta analysis as frozen whole blood, isolated PBMCs, or DNA extracted from either sample type. Between the V and J ends, shortened by 5 bases and 1 base respectively, the junction contains 18 bases. CDR1 and CDR2 (SGHAT, FQNNGV) derive from the germline V gene. Its CDR3 holds 17 amino acids, cysteine through phenylalanine. Kept here is only the CDR3 DNA, which spans 51 bases and is read in frame from base 1. A word on this clone: It lacks a known antigen. Base quality data are lacking; no much larger clone is found one base away.

Sequencing was performed on peripheral blood. This clonotype originated in a human donor with COVID-19, enrolled during active disease. The donor label of this sample is uncertain. The chain joins TRBV11-2 to TRBJ1-3; no D gene can be assigned with confidence. The DNA reads as follows: TGTGCCAGCAGCGGCATATTCGACGGGTATTCTGGAAACACCATATATTTT. It is translated as CASSGIFDGYSGNTIYF.